A selection of T cell receptor beta chains follows, all from one sample in a study of blood T cell repertoires in COVID-19. Here immunoSEQ multiplex PCR was the method, and the copy in TCRdb shows in-frame clones only, minus some. The sample yields some 160,000 clones, around four fifths seen once. Material for sequencing was peripheral blood. The receptors here all came from a woman older than 75 with COVID-19, enrolled during active disease. Both conserved end residues are part of each CDR3. Fields, in order: D gene, clone size, J gene, V gene, CDR3 DNA, CDR3 protein. A D gene is named only where the DNA matches it firmly. Only some rows state a clone size, as once, few, many or a class for expanded clones.

TRBD2	once	TRBJ2-5	TRBV19	TGTGCCAGTAGTACCCTCTCGGGAGGGCCGCAGACACAAGAGACCCAGTACTTC	CASSTLSGGPQTQETQYF
TRBD2	-	TRBJ2-7	TRBV27	TGTGCCAGCAGATGGACTAGCGGGGGGTACGAGCAGTACTTC	CASRWTSGGYEQYF
-	once	TRBJ2-7	TRBV18	TGTGCCAGCTCACCAGGCGGCCCAAGGGAGCAGTACTTC	CASSPGGPREQYF
-	-	TRBJ1-1	TRBV6-2/TRBV6-3	TGTGCCAGCAGTATCCGACAGGCTTTAACTGAAGCTTTCTTT	CASSIRQALTEAFF
-	-	TRBJ2-7	TRBV10-3	TGTGCCATCAGTGGGCCCGACGGGACAAACTACGAGCAGTACTTC	CAISGPDGTNYEQYF
-	-	TRBJ2-3	TRBV7-9	TGTGCCAGCAGCTTCCCCTACACAGATACGCAGTATTTT	CASSFPYTDTQYF
TRBD1	-	TRBJ1-4	TRBV27	TGTGCCAGCAGTCCAGTGACAGGGACCGAAAAACTGTTTTTT	CASSPVTGTEKLFF
-	-	TRBJ1-2	TRBV19	TGTGCCAGTATCCCGCAGGGGCGGAACTATGGCTACACCTTC	CASIPQGRNYGYTF
-	-	TRBJ1-6	TRBV30	TGTGCCTGGAGTGAAGGGGTGGGGGGGGTCTATAATTCACCCCTCCACTTT	CAWSEGVGGVYNSPLHF
TRBD1	few	TRBJ1-2	TRBV4-2	TGTGCCAGCAGCCAAGTGACAGGGGACTATGGCTACACCTTC	CASSQVTGDYGYTF
-	once	TRBJ2-5	TRBV5-1	TGCGCCAGCACCCCCCTGGCGCTACTACAAGAGACCCAGTACTTC	CASTPLALLQETQYF
TRBD1	once	TRBJ1-1	TRBV18	TGTGCCAGCTCGTCACCGAAGAGACAGGGGCACACTGAAGCTTTCTTT	CASSSPKRQGHTEAFF
-	-	TRBJ1-1	TRBV5-4	TGTGCCAGCAGAGGTGCAGGGGAAATTCCTGAAGCTTTCTTT	CASRGAGEIPEAFF
-	once	TRBJ2-5	TRBV9	TGTGCCAGCAGCGTAGTGGGGGCCCAAGAGACCCAGTACTTC	CASSVVGAQETQYF
-	once	TRBJ2-3	TRBV7-8	TGTGCCAGCAGCTTGCCCGACTTCCTCACAGATACGCAGTATTTT	CASSLPDFLTDTQYF
-	-	TRBJ2-2	TRBV7-9	TGTGCCAGCTACACCGCGAACACCGGGGAGCTGTTTTTT	CASYTANTGELFF
TRBD2	-	TRBJ2-5	TRBV18	TGTGCCAGCTCACCACTGATAGCGGGAGTCCCAGGGGAGACCCAGTACTTC	CASSPLIAGVPGETQYF
TRBD2	-	TRBJ2-1	TRBV7-6	TGTGCCAGCAGCACCTTAGCGGGAAGGGGAGCCTACAATGAGCAGTTCTTC	CASSTLAGRGAYNEQFF
TRBD1	-	TRBJ2-2	TRBV7-3	TGTGCCAGCAGCTCACAGGGGACCGGGGAGCTGTTTTTT	CASSSQGTGELFF
TRBD2	-	TRBJ2-1	TRBV3-1/TRBV3-2	TGTGCCAGCAGCCAAGGAGCGGGGGGGTTACTGGTAGTTCAGTTCTTC	CASSQGAGGLLVVQFF
-	once	TRBJ2-1	TRBV7-9	TGTGCCAGCAGCCTGCGAGGCAGGGCCGTCCAAGAGCAGTTCTTC	CASSLRGRAVQEQFF
-	-	TRBJ1-1	TRBV2	TGTGCCAGCAGTCAAAACACTGAAGCTTTCTTT	CASSQNTEAFF
TRBD1	-	TRBJ2-3	TRBV10-3	TGTGCCATCAGTGCCGGGACAGGGGGAGATACGCAGTATTTT	CAISAGTGGDTQYF
TRBD1	-	TRBJ2-1	TRBV28	TGTGCCAGCAGTTCAACCCGACAGGGGGCGCGGGAAAATGAGCAGTTCTTC	CASSSTRQGARENEQFF
TRBD1	-	TRBJ2-3	TRBV3-1/TRBV3-2	TGTGCCAGCAGCCACAGGGGGAACAGCCCAGATACGCAGTATTTT	CASSHRGNSPDTQYF
-	-	TRBJ2-1	TRBV27	TGTGCCAGCACCCAACGGGGTCTGGGTTCGGGGAACAATGAGCAGTTCTTC	CASTQRGLGSGNNEQFF
TRBD2	few	TRBJ2-1	TRBV5-1	TGCGCCAGCCGTTTTCCGGATGGACTAGGCAATTTTGAGCAGTTCTTC	CASRFPDGLGNFEQFF
-	-	TRBJ2-5	TRBV6-6	TGTGCCAGCAGTTACTCGGGACTTACCCAAGAGACCCAGTACTTC	CASSYSGLTQETQYF
-	-	TRBJ2-7	TRBV28	TGTGCCAGCAGTTACAGGGACGGCGAGCAGTACTTC	CASSYRDGEQYF
TRBD1	-	TRBJ2-7	TRBV4-3	TGCGCCAGCAGCCAGACCGTCAGGGGGCTATACGAGCAGTACTTC	CASSQTVRGLYEQYF
TRBD1	-	TRBJ1-1	TRBV5-1	TGCGCCAGCAGCTCACAGGGGGACACTGAAGCTTTCTTT	CASSSQGDTEAFF
-	-	TRBJ2-3	TRBV5-1	TGCGCCAGCAGCTTGATTCCGACAGATACGCAGTATTTT	CASSLIPTDTQYF
-	-	TRBJ1-6	TRBV11-3	TGTGCCAGCAGCCTTAGCTCCTATAATTCACCCCTCCACTTT	CASSLSSYNSPLHF
TRBD1	-	TRBJ2-4	TRBV18	TGTGCCAGCTCACCACCGTACGGACAGGGCGGGGCGCTAGCCAAAAACATTCAGTACTTC	CASSPPYGQGGALAKNIQYF
-	once	TRBJ2-6	TRBV3-1/TRBV3-2	TGTGCCAGCAGCCCCTCCGGGGGTGGGGCCAACGTCCTGACTTTC	CASSPSGGGANVLTF
TRBD1	-	TRBJ2-7	TRBV6-5	TGTGCCAGCAGGAGACAGGGCCAGGGCTCCTACGAGCAGTACTTC	CASRRQGQGSYEQYF
-	-	TRBJ1-5	TRBV30	TGTGCCTGGAGTGGAGGAGCGGGCAATCAGCCCCAGCATTTT	CAWSGGAGNQPQHF
-	-	TRBJ2-3	TRBV6-4	TGTGCCAGCAGGGGCCCCAACGCAGATACGCAGTATTTT	CASRGPNADTQYF
-	-	TRBJ2-6	TRBV9	TGTGCCAGCAGCGTAAGTCAGGGGTCCGGGGCCAACGTCCTGACTTTC	CASSVSQGSGANVLTF
-	-	TRBJ1-1	TRBV28	TGTGCCAGCAGTTTAACTCATGAAGCTTTCTTT	CASSLTHEAFF
TRBD2	-	TRBJ2-5	TRBV2	TGTGCCACCGGACTAGCGGGAGGCGAAGAGACCCAGTACTTC	CATGLAGGEETQYF
-	-	TRBJ1-6	TRBV19	TGTGCCAGTAGTATTGGCAGGGCAGTCGGGTCACCCCTCCACTTT	CASSIGRAVGSPLHF
-	-	TRBJ1-4	TRBV11-2	TGTGCCAGCAGCTTGGGCAGGAATAATGAAAAACTGTTTTTT	CASSLGRNNEKLFF
TRBD2	-	TRBJ2-7	TRBV4-2	TGTGCCAGCAGCCCTACAGGGACTAGCGGGGCCCAGGGCGAGCAGTACTTC	CASSPTGTSGAQGEQYF
TRBD1	-	TRBJ2-7	TRBV5-1	TGCGCCAGCAGCTTCGACAGGGAGTACGAGCAGTACTTC	CASSFDREYEQYF
-	-	TRBJ2-7	TRBV12-3/TRBV12-4	TGTGCCAGCAGTTTCGGGGGACCCGCCAAGCAGTACTTC	CASSFGGPAKQYF
TRBD2	-	TRBJ2-7	TRBV3-1/TRBV3-2	TGTGCCAGCAGCCCCAGCGGGGGATCCTACGAGCAGTACTTC	CASSPSGGSYEQYF
TRBD1	-	TRBJ2-5	TRBV27	TGTGCCAGCAGTACCAAGGGGGCATCGACCCAGTACTTC	CASSTKGASTQYF
-	-	TRBJ1-2	TRBV18	TGTGCCAGCTCACCCGGTGACTATGGCTACACCTTC	CASSPGDYGYTF